The text below deals with one T cell receptor (beta chain). The CDR3 spans 11 residues. Per germline, CDR1 DFQATT and CDR2 SNEGSKA (reference sequence). The V and J ends lost 6 bases and 3 bases respectively, with 8 bases between them. TCRdb's table, derived via immunoSEQ multiplex PCR, lists solely in-frame clones and lacks some. The table includes over a million clones, roughly 96% detected once. These data come from a study of shared clonotypes between healthy human individuals. The TCR sequence derives from a man aged 25 to 45 in good health. V usage is TRBV20-1 and J usage is TRBJ2-5; D is unresolved. The material sequenced was naive CD4+ T cells sorted from blood. Noted subset: CD45RA+ positively selected. Written as DNA, the CDR3 is TGCAGTGCCGGAGACGAAGAGACCCAGTACTTC. It codes for CSAGDEETQYF.